One and the same sample provided the 15 T cell receptor beta chains below, sequenced in a study of beta chain features in type 1 diabetes. Overall study findings and caveats: There was a moderate but significant shortening of TCRB CDR3s in all four CD4+ subsets of Type 1 diabetes patients.

Antigen specificity for these receptors is unknown. The entirety of the isolated RNA underwent reverse transcription, so expressed TCRB transcripts were sequenced. Measured with immunoSEQ multiplex PCR; TCRdb has only the in-frame clones, and not every one. There are 250,000 to 300,000 clones in the sample; around 25% occur only once, and approximately 0.011% lies in the top ten. The material sequenced was naive CD4+ T cells from blood. All receptors come from a woman in her twenties or thirties with type 1 diabetes.

The V gene is TRBV15, the J gene TRBJ2-1; TRBD2 matches 9 bases. Germline assignment: CDR1 LNHNV and CDR2 YYDKDF (reference sequence). This CDR3 has 16 amino acids. Unmatched junction bases numbered 8, after V lost 3 bases and J lost 5 bases. CDR3 loop: CATSRTSGWSNNEQFF. DNA for the CDR3: TGTGCCACCAGCAGGACTAGCGGATGGTCCAACAATGAGCAGTTCTTC.

This clone came up a few times. This rearrangement joins TRBV5-1 to TRBJ1-1; D remains ambiguous. The CDR3 totals 12 residues. V dropped 0 bases and J dropped 14 bases, with 14 bases sitting between them. Germline V gene sequence: CDR1 SGHRS, CDR2 YFSETQ. CDR3 bases: TGCGCCAGCAGCTTGGTGGCGGCAGACCAGTTCTTT. Protein product: CASSLVAADQFF.

The chain has TRBV15 and TRBJ2-7; D is possibly TRBD2 (7 bases). V lost 3 bases and J 0 bases, leaving 12 bases between the germline ends. The germline gives CDR1 LNHNV, CDR2 YYDKDF (reference sequence). There are 15 residues in the CDR3. The DNA of the CDR3 is TGTGCCACCAGCAGGGGGGGGCAACTCTCCTACGAGCAGTACTTC. Its translation is CATSRGGQLSYEQYF.

CDR3 amino acids: CASSQVRTGGNQPQHF. The CDR3 bases are TGCGCCAGCAGCCAAGTGAGGACAGGGGGCAATCAGCCCCAGCATTTT. The chain carries TRBV4-1 and TRBJ1-5; 9 bases map to TRBD1. Germline CDR1 and CDR2: MGHRA and YSYEKL. Unmatched junction bases numbered 3, after V lost 1 base and J lost 2 bases. The CDR3 has 16 amino acids.

A remark on this clone: This CDR3 is also generated by other DNA sequences in the sample. The CDR3: CASSPGTGGTEAFF. The CDR3 DNA is TGTGCCAGCAGCCCGGGGACAGGGGGGACTGAAGCTTTCTTT. The rearrangement joins TRBV11-2 to TRBJ1-1; 11 nucleotides line up with TRBD1. CDR3 length: 14 residues. J lost 5 bases, V lost 5 bases, and 4 bases had no gene match. Per the germline V gene, CDR1 is SGHAT and CDR2 is FQNNGV. The whole variable domain, filled in from reference TRBV11-2 and TRBJ1-1, reads EAGVAQSPRYKIIEKRQSVAFWCNPISGHATLYWYQQILGQGPKLLIQFQNNGVVDDSQLPKDRFSAERLKGVDSTLKIQPAKLEDSAVYLCASSPGTGGTEAFFGQGTRLTVV.

This sequence joins TRBV7-9 and TRBJ1-2; TRBD1 aligns across 10 bases. Germline V lookup: CDR1 SEHNR, CDR2 FQNEAQ (reference sequence). The CDR3 runs to 15 residues. After removal of 5 bases from V and 7 bases from J, the junction contained 10 bases not matched to a gene. The CDR3 spells CASSPLNDRGPGYTF. CDR3 DNA: TGTGCCAGCAGCCCCTTGAACGACAGGGGGCCTGGCTACACCTTC.

This clone was counted only a few times. This sequence joins TRBV5-1 and TRBJ2-7; 7 bases map to TRBD1. Trimming cost V 1 base and J 3 bases; bases outside gene matches: 7. The CDR3 covers 15 residues. Germline V lookup: CDR1 SGHRS, CDR2 YFSETQ. CDR3 region: CASSLSGGIVYEQYF. The CDR3 DNA is TGCGCCAGCAGCTTGTCAGGGGGTATTGTCTACGAGCAGTACTTC.

This clone showed up just a few times. This chain uses TRBV2 with TRBJ2-7; 7 bases line up with TRBD1. The CDR3 runs 12 residues. CDR1 and CDR2 (germline): SNHLY, FYNNEI. V shed 6 bases, J shed 5 bases, and the junction held 4 bases outside the gene matches. The CDR3 spells CASSDRDHEQYF. The DNA of the CDR3 is TGTGCCAGCAGCGACAGGGACCACGAGCAGTACTTC. Combining the CDR3 with reference TRBV2 and TRBJ2-7 gives the whole variable domain EPEVTQTPSHQVTQMGQEVILRCVPISNHLYFYWYRQILGQKVEFLVSFYNNEISEKSEIFDDQFSVERPDGSNFTLKIRSTKLEDSAMYFCASSDRDHEQYFGPGTRLTVT.

This clone showed up just a few times. This chain connects TRBV28 to TRBJ1-2; D is possibly TRBD1 (6 bases). The CDR3 is 15 residues long. From germline, CDR1 is MDHEN and CDR2 SYDVKM. The V and J ends lost 5 bases and 5 bases respectively, with 18 bases between them. CDR3 sequence reads: CASSAPGTSPYGYTF. The CDR3 nucleotides read TGTGCCAGCAGTGCTCCCGGGACATCACCTTATGGCTACACCTTC.

Only a few counts were recorded for this clone. This rearrangement joins TRBV18 to TRBJ2-7; 7 bases fit TRBD1. From germline, CDR1 is KGHSH and CDR2 LQKENI. The CDR3 contains 14 residues. The V and J ends lost 3 bases and 3 bases, in that order; junction bases with no gene match: 5. Written as DNA, the CDR3 is TGTGCCAGCTCACCGACATCAGGGGGCTACGAGCAGTACTTC. Its protein product is CASSPTSGGYEQYF.

This sequence joins TRBV15 and TRBJ2-5; 11 bases align to TRBD1. The CDR3 is 16 residues long. V gave up 1 base and J gave up 2 bases; unmatched junction bases: 3. CDR1 is LNHNV and CDR2 is YYDKDF in the germline V gene (reference sequence). The CDR3 nucleotides read TGTGCCACCAGCAGAGCGGACAGGGGGCGACAAGAGACCCAGTACTTC. It yields the protein CATSRADRGRQETQYF.

The V and J genes are TRBV11-2 and TRBJ1-2; D might be TRBD1 (6 bases). This CDR3 region has 16 residues. The germline gives CDR1 SGHAT, CDR2 FQNNGV. The V end lost 1 base, the J end lost 4 bases, and 16 bases lay between the germline ends. CDR3 region: CASSLVDYREGYGYTF. The CDR3 nucleotides read TGTGCCAGCAGCTTAGTGGACTACAGGGAGGGCTATGGCTACACCTTC.

The rearrangement links TRBV15 to TRBJ2-3; 10 nucleotides agree with TRBD2. With 3 bases clipped from V and 6 bases from J, the junction kept 6 bases outside the gene matches. The V gene's germline CDR1 is LNHNV and CDR2 YYDKDF (reference sequence). The CDR3 extends over 15 amino acids. CDR3 sequence reads: CATSRASGSWDTQYF. CDR3 in DNA: TGTGCCACCAGCAGGGCTAGCGGGAGTTGGGATACGCAGTATTTT.

This chain uses TRBV11-2 with TRBJ1-5, with D tentatively TRBD1 (6 bases). Trimming removed 5 bases from V and 3 bases from J, with 14 bases in between. There are 15 residues in the CDR3. Germline CDR1 reads SGHAT; CDR2 reads FQNNGV. CDR3 in DNA: TGTGCCAGCAGCATTAATCAGGGGACCAATCAGCCCCAGCATTTT. Its translation: CASSINQGTNQPQHF. Together with reference TRBV11-2 and TRBJ1-5, the CDR3 gives the full variable domain: EAGVAQSPRYKIIEKRQSVAFWCNPISGHATLYWYQQILGQGPKLLIQFQNNGVVDDSQLPKDRFSAERLKGVDSTLKIQPAKLEDSAVYLCASSINQGTNQPQHFGDGTRLSIL.

This clone was detected a few times. V is TRBV27 and J is TRBJ1-5; TRBD1 might be the D (6 bases). The CDR3 runs to 15 residues. Germline values: CDR1 MNHEY, CDR2 SMNVEV (reference sequence). V was trimmed by 0 bases and J by 6 bases, leaving 12 bases between them. In DNA form, the CDR3 reads TGTGCCAGCAGTTTATCGACAGGATTGGGTCAGCCCCAGCATTTT. Translation gives CASSLSTGLGQPQHF.